This entry lists 25 T cell receptor beta chains sequenced from one sample in a study of PD-L1 blockade in urothelial cancer. Here immunoSEQ multiplex PCR was the method, and the copy in TCRdb shows in-frame clones only, minus some. The top ten clones hold 15% of a sample with tens of thousands of clones, approximately 86% of them seen once. Time point meaning: pretreatment peripheral blood. The sequencing used PBMCs, collected around atezolizumab (anti-PD-L1) treatment. The receptor set was obtained from a man in his 60s with urothelial cancer.

V is TRBV2 and J is TRBJ2-7, with TRBD2 as a possible D gene (6 bases). The CDR3 contains 14 residues. Between the trimmed V and J ends, which lost 7 bases and 7 bases, there was a span of 20 bases. The germline V gene has CDR1 SNHLY and CDR2 FYNNEI. The CDR3 nucleotides are TGTGCCAGCACATGGGTGGGGGGATTGGGGGAGCAGTACTTC. Amino acids: CASTWVGGLGEQYF. The full variable domain, its missing parts supplied by reference TRBV2 and TRBJ2-7, is EPEVTQTPSHQVTQMGQEVILRCVPISNHLYFYWYRQILGQKVEFLVSFYNNEISEKSEIFDDQFSVERPDGSNFTLKIRSTKLEDSAMYFCASTWVGGLGEQYFGPGTRLTVT.

The CDR3 DNA reads as TGTGCCAGCGGATCATTCGGACAGGGATACGAGCAGTACTTC. It codes for CASGSFGQGYEQYF. This chain uses TRBV6-6 with TRBJ2-7; 8 bases are a match to TRBD1. Per germline, CDR1 MNHNY and CDR2 SVGAGI (reference sequence). CDR3 size: 14 residues. With V trimmed by 8 bases and J by 4 bases, 10 bases remained unmatched.

This chain connects TRBV11-2 to TRBJ1-5, with a tentative D call TRBD1 (5 bases). Germline loops: CDR1 SGHAT, CDR2 FQNNGV. This CDR3 is built from 15 residues. V was shortened by 0 bases and J by 7 bases, with 13 bases between the two germline ends. The CDR3 sequence is CASSLEFGGEQPQHF. The CDR3 nucleotides are TGTGCCAGCAGCTTAGAGTTTGGGGGGGAACAGCCCCAGCATTTT.

This chain joins TRBV23-1 and TRBJ1-2, with a possible D match to TRBD1 (6 bases). TRBV23-1 falls under the ORF class, with uncertain function. V shed 6 bases and J shed 4 bases, with 15 bases lying between them. CDR3 length equals 14 residues. In DNA, the CDR3 is TGCGCCAGCAGCCGAGAGCTGGACAGCTATGGCTACACCTTC. This codes for CASSRELDSYGYTF.

In this sample, this clone turned up a few times. The J gene is TRBJ2-1, the V gene TRBV4-3; a weak D match, TRBD2 (6 bases). CDR3 length: 14 amino acids. V dropped 5 bases and J dropped 7 bases, with 15 bases sitting between them. From germline, CDR1 is LGHNA and CDR2 YSLEER. For the CDR3, the DNA is TGCGCCAGCAGCAAACGGGGCCGGGGGAATGAGCAGTTCTTC. Translating it yields CASSKRGRGNEQFF.

This chain joins TRBV5-1 and TRBJ2-1; the match to TRBD2 covers 13 bases. The CDR3 length is 16 residues. The V gene end was trimmed by 4 bases and the J gene end by 10 bases; junction bases not matched to a gene: 11. Per germline, CDR1 SGHRS and CDR2 YFSETQ. The CDR3 coding sequence is TGCGCCAGCAGCAACCCACTAGCGGGGGGGGTCGGCGAGCAGTTCTTC. This translates into CASSNPLAGGVGEQFF.

CDR3 nucleotides: TGTGCCATCAGTGAGTCGGGGGTAGCGGGGCGTACCAAGACCCAGTACTTC. It yields the protein CAISESGVAGRTKTQYF. The chain combines TRBV10-3 with TRBJ2-5; 8 positions match TRBD2. The CDR3 has 17 amino acids. J was trimmed by 6 bases and V by 0 bases; bases with no gene match: 12. Germline CDR1 and CDR2: ENHRY and SYGVKD.

V is TRBV6-1 and J is TRBJ2-7; 10 bases are shared with TRBD2. This CDR3 has 15 residues. With 1 base clipped from V and 12 bases from J, the junction kept 12 bases outside the gene matches. Germline CDR1 reads MNHNS; CDR2 reads SASEGT. Written as DNA, the CDR3 is TGTGCCAGCAGTGAAGTGGGACTAGCGACACGGAATCCGTACTTC. Its protein product is CASSEVGLATRNPYF.

The chain uses TRBV28 and TRBJ1-1; D is undetermined. Looked up from germline, CDR1 is MDHEN and CDR2 is SYDVKM. This CDR3 is built from 11 residues. V was trimmed by 7 bases and J by 4 bases, leaving 7 bases between them. CDR3 sequence: CASTMFTEAFF. The DNA of the CDR3 is TGTGCCAGCACTATGTTCACTGAAGCTTTCTTT.

The V gene is TRBV7-8, the J gene TRBJ1-1; D remains ambiguous. V lost 0 bases, J lost 4 bases, and 6 bases lay in between. The CDR3 has 13 residues. Per the germline V gene, CDR1 is SGHVS and CDR2 is FQNEAQ. Here the CDR3 reads CASSLAGPTEAFF. In DNA, the CDR3 is TGTGCCAGCAGCTTAGCGGGCCCCACTGAAGCTTTCTTT.

The V call is TRBV19, the J call TRBJ1-5; 8 positions agree with TRBD1. The CDR3 length is 16 residues. Germline V CDR1 and CDR2: LNHDA, SQIVND (reference sequence). The ends lost 4 bases at V and 6 bases at J; junction bases unmatched: 11. The CDR3 coding sequence is TGTGCCAGTAGTACTTCAGGGGGCGAGGTATTTCAGCCCCAGCATTTT. It specifies CASSTSGGEVFQPQHF.

The chain carries TRBV6-5 and TRBJ2-7, with 7 bases that match TRBD1. The CDR3 extends over 14 amino acids. CDR1 is MNHEY and CDR2 is SVGAGI in the germline V gene. The ends lost 2 bases at V and 2 bases at J; junction bases unmatched: 3. CDR3 in DNA: TGTGCCAGCAGTTACGTGACAGGGACCTACGAGCAGTACTTC. This translates into CASSYVTGTYEQYF.

V and J are TRBV21-1 and TRBJ2-7; no DNA check was done on the table's D call, TRBD2. TRBV21-1 is a known pseudogene. The CDR3 totals 11 residues. The CDR3 loop reads CASSKIREQYF. The CDR3, as DNA: TGTGCCAGCAGCAAGATTCGGGAGCAGTACTTC.

This clone was found a few times. In DNA form, the CDR3 reads TGTGCCAGCAGTGACGGGTATGGCTACACCTTC. Translation: CASSDGYGYTF. The V gene is TRBV25-1, the J gene TRBJ1-2; D remains ambiguous. CDR3 length: 11 amino acids. CDR1 and CDR2 from the germline V gene are MGHDK and SYGVNS. Trimming took 3 bases from V and 5 from J, leaving 4 bases between them.

This clone was seen only a few times. The gene calls are TRBV19 and TRBJ1-3; maybe TRBD1 (6 bases). The V gene's germline CDR1 is LNHDA and CDR2 SQIVND (reference sequence). The V and J ends lost 5 bases and 4 bases respectively, with 18 bases between them. CDR3 length: 16 residues. Here the CDR3 reads CASSDPSTGPGNTIYF. The CDR3, as DNA: TGTGCCAGTAGTGACCCCTCTACAGGGCCAGGAAACACCATATATTTT.

Comment on this clone: The sample contains more than one DNA sequence encoding this CDR3. V gene TRBV6-5 combines with J gene TRBJ1-1; D may be TRBD1 (6 bases). From germline, CDR1 is MNHEY and CDR2 SVGAGI. V was trimmed by 0 bases and J by 1 base, leaving 9 bases between them. This CDR3 spans 15 amino acids. In DNA form, the CDR3 reads TGTGCCAGCAGTTACTCGAGGACAGCGAACACTGAAGCTTTCTTT. Translation: CASSYSRTANTEAFF.

The chain carries TRBV7-2 and TRBJ2-3, with 8 positions matching TRBD2. J lost 4 bases, V lost 2 bases, and 17 bases had no gene match. CDR3 length: 19 amino acids. Germline V CDR1 and CDR2: SGHTA, FQGNSA. CDR3 protein: CASSLKIAGGAYNADTQYF. CDR3 bases: TGTGCCAGCAGCTTAAAGATTGCCGGGGGGGCCTATAACGCAGATACGCAGTATTTT.

The chain uses TRBV7-2 and TRBJ1-2; D not certain. V lost 4 bases and J 4 bases, leaving 16 bases between the germline ends. The CDR3 extends over 15 amino acids. Germline V gene data show CDR1 as SGHTA and CDR2 as FQGNSA. The CDR3 sequence is CASSYPEAGIYGYTF. Here the CDR3 DNA reads TGTGCCAGCAGCTATCCCGAGGCGGGCATCTATGGCTACACCTTC.

The rearrangement uses TRBV7-9 and TRBJ2-7; 12 bases align to TRBD2. The CDR3 has 14 residues. In germline, CDR1 is SEHNR, CDR2 FQNEAQ (reference sequence). V was pared by 5 bases and J by 4 bases, with 3 bases of the junction left unmatched. The CDR3 spells CASSPTSGGYEQYF. The CDR3 DNA reads TGTGCCAGCAGCCCGACTAGCGGGGGATACGAGCAGTACTTC.

The rearrangement uses TRBV6-6 and TRBJ2-2, with 8 nucleotides matching TRBD1. V lost 7 bases to trimming and J lost 5 bases; unmatched junction nucleotides: 12. The CDR3 runs 16 residues. The germline V gene encodes CDR1 MNHNY and CDR2 SVGAGI (reference sequence). The CDR3 protein is CASITRTGQRTGELFF. The CDR3 DNA is TGTGCCAGCATAACCCGGACAGGGCAGAGGACCGGGGAGCTGTTTTTT.

The V call is TRBV10-3, the J call TRBJ1-5; D unclear. Deletions cut 7 bases from V and 0 bases from J, with 7 bases between. Germline V gene lookup returns CDR1 ENHRY and CDR2 SYGVKD. The CDR3 loop spans 13 amino acids. The CDR3 reads CAITGDSNQPQHF. The DNA of the CDR3 is TGTGCCATCACCGGGGATAGCAATCAGCCCCAGCATTTT.

The J gene is TRBJ1-2, the V gene TRBV4-2, with TRBD1 as a possible D gene (6 bases). CDR3 length equals 14 residues. Germline CDR1 LGHNA, CDR2 YNFKEQ. The germline V and J ends were trimmed by 1 base and 4 bases, with 10 bases remaining between them. CDR3 residues: CASSQGTAVYGYTF. The CDR3 coding sequence is TGTGCCAGCAGCCAAGGGACAGCTGTCTATGGCTACACCTTC.

The V call is TRBV19, the J call TRBJ1-1, with D hard to call. The length of the CDR3 is 13 residues. Germline values: CDR1 LNHDA, CDR2 SQIVND (reference sequence). Deletions cut 4 bases from V and 3 bases from J, with 9 bases between. CDR3 residues: CASSTYSHTEAFF. The CDR3 region has the DNA TGTGCCAGTAGTACATACAGCCACACTGAAGCTTTCTTT.

The chain recombines TRBV9 with TRBJ2-5; 8 bases are shared with TRBD2. The CDR3 spans 13 residues. V was clipped by 6 bases and J by 7 bases; unmatched bases: 8. Germline V gene lookup returns CDR1 SGDLS and CDR2 YYNGEE. CDR3 residues: CASTRGGSGTQYF. The CDR3 coding sequence is TGTGCCAGCACCCGGGGGGGTTCGGGGACCCAGTACTTC.

This clone was observed a handful of times. The rearrangement joins TRBV7-9 to TRBJ2-5; D remains ambiguous. The CDR3 is 12 residues long. The V end lost 8 bases, the J end lost 5 bases, and 12 bases lay between the germline ends. Germline values: CDR1 SEHNR, CDR2 FQNEAQ (reference sequence). The CDR3 nucleotides read TGTGCCAGCGGAGTGTCAGTGGAGACCCAGTACTTC. Encoded protein: CASGVSVETQYF.